The sequence of this T cell receptor (beta chain) was determined in a study of cytomegalovirus exposure and HLA in healthy donors. This clone occurred a few times. Germline lookup yields CDR1 SGHAT and CDR2 FQNNGV. The CDR3 sequence is 14 residues long. J gave up 5 bases and V 5 bases, and 8 bases lay outside the gene matches. This PCR relied on a set of 60 Vbeta primers and 13 Jbeta primers. The assay was immunoSEQ multiplex PCR, and TCRdb's table has in-frame clones only and misses some. The data show some 90,000 clones, over 70% seen once. Sequencing was carried out using PBMCs. The TCR was taken from a woman aged 45-65 years in good health and CMV-seropositive. The genes are TRBV11-2 and TRBJ1-1; 7 bases map to TRBD1. DNA of the CDR3: TGTGCCAGCAGCGACCAGGGGGGTCTGACTGAAGCTTTCTTT. It codes for CASSDQGGLTEAFF.